One TCR beta chain is described in this entry. TCRdb's table, derived via immunoSEQ multiplex PCR, lists solely in-frame clones and lacks some. The sample holds over 200,000 clones, around 90% seen once. This sample is part of a study of cytomegalovirus exposure and HLA in healthy donors. The specimen sequenced was PBMCs. This receptor was identified in a woman between 18 and 29 years old in good health and CMV-seronegative.

Written as DNA, the CDR3 is TGTGCCGGCGGGACAGGACCTCAGCCCCAGCATTTT. As protein: CAGGTGPQPQHF. V usage is TRBV2 and J usage is TRBJ1-5; 8 nucleotides match TRBD1. Germline V gene lookup returns CDR1 SNHLY and CDR2 FYNNEI. This CDR3 is 12 amino acids long. V shed 11 bases and J 6 bases; nucleotides not matched to a gene: 6.